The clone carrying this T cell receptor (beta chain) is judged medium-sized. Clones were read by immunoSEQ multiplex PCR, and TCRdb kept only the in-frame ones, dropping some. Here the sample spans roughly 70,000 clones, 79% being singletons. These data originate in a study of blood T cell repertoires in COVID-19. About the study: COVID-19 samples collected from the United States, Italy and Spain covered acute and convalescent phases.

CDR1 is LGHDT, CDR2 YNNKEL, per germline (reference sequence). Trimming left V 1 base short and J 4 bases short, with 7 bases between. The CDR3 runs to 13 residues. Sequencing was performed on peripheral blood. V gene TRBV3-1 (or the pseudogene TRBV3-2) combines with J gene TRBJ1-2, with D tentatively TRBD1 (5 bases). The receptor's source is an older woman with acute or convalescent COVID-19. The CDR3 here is CASSQGRGYGYTF. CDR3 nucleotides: TGTGCCAGCAGCCAAGGTAGGGGCTATGGCTACACCTTC.